These T cell receptor beta chains were read from a single sample in a study of blood T cells in healthy people across ages. TCRdb passed the 5' RACE reads through MiXCR, listing each CDR3 protein once. This sample has some 670,000 distinct CDR3 sequences; roughly half occur once, and the top ten carry about 13%. Sequencing used blood. These receptors originate from a woman aged 80 or older in good health. Both conserved end residues are part of each CDR3. A D gene is named only where the DNA matches it firmly. Where a row states a size, it is once, few, many or the class of an expanded clone; other rows omit it.

D: TRBD1; size: .; V: TRBV15; J: TRBJ1-2; DNA: TGTGCCACCAGCAGAGATCGCGGACAGGGCTTTGGGGGCTACACCTTC; CDR3: CATSRDRGQGFGGYTF
D: TRBD1; size: .; V: TRBV29-1; J: TRBJ2-5; DNA: TGCAGCGTTGAGGGTGGACAGGGAGGGACCCAGTACTTC; CDR3: CSVEGGQGGTQYF
D: .; size: .; V: TRBV25-1; J: TRBJ2-5; DNA: TGTGCCAGCAGTGCGCCAGATGGGAGCCAAGAGACCCAGTACTTC; CDR3: CASSAPDGSQETQYF
D: .; size: .; V: TRBV7-9; J: TRBJ1-5; DNA: TGTGCCAGCAGCTTAGCCGGACAGTTGGCAAATCAGCCCCAGCATTTT; CDR3: CASSLAGQLANQPQHF
D: .; size: many; V: TRBV20-1; J: TRBJ2-1; DNA: TGCAGTGCTTGGGCCCGGGACTACAATGAGCAGTTCTTC; CDR3: CSAWARDYNEQFF
D: .; size: many; V: TRBV5-1; J: TRBJ2-3; DNA: TGCGCCAGCAGCTTGGACGGGTTCACAGATACGCAGTATTTT; CDR3: CASSLDGFTDTQYF
D: TRBD2; size: .; V: TRBV6-5; J: TRBJ2-5; DNA: TGTGCCAGCAATTTCGGGGGGGCGGGTGAGACCCAGTACTTC; CDR3: CASNFGGAGETQYF
D: TRBD2; size: .; V: TRBV12-3/TRBV12-4; J: TRBJ2-1; DNA: TGTGCCAGCAGTTTAGGTAGCGGGGGAGAGCGGTTCTTC; CDR3: CASSLGSGGERFF
D: TRBD2; size: .; V: TRBV3-1; J: TRBJ2-7; DNA: TGTGCCAGCAGCCAAGCGCGGGAGGGCTACGATCAGTACTTC; CDR3: CASSQAREGYDQYF
D: .; size: .; V: TRBV7-2; J: TRBJ2-3; DNA: TGTGCCAGCAGCCTAACTACCGGACCTAGCACAGATACGCAGTATTTT; CDR3: CASSLTTGPSTDTQYF
D: TRBD2; size: once; V: TRBV4-1; J: TRBJ2-5; DNA: TGCGCCAGCAGCCAAGATAGGCTAGCGGGGGGTGAGCAGTACTTC; CDR3: CASSQDRLAGGEQYF
D: .; size: few; V: TRBV12-3/TRBV12-4; J: TRBJ1-1; DNA: TGTGCCAGCCAGGGGCGGGGGGCCACTGAAGCTTTCTTT; CDR3: CASQGRGATEAFF
D: .; size: few; V: TRBV27; J: TRBJ1-1; DNA: TGTGCCAGCAGCCAAAATCCCAGACAGTACACTGAAGCTTTCTTT; CDR3: CASSQNPRQYTEAFF
D: .; size: .; V: TRBV6-2/TRBV6-3; J: TRBJ2-5; DNA: TGTGCCAGCAGTTACAGGGGCGGATCGGAGACCCAGTACTTC; CDR3: CASSYRGGSETQYF
D: TRBD1; size: once; V: TRBV3-1; J: TRBJ2-7; DNA: TGTGCCAGCAGCCAAGGGACAGGGGCTCGGAACGAGCAGTACTTC; CDR3: CASSQGTGARNEQYF
D: .; size: few; V: TRBV20-1; J: TRBJ2-7; DNA: TGCAGTGCTAGTAGAGCGGGCGCCTACGAGCAGTACTTC; CDR3: CSASRAGAYEQYF
D: .; size: many; V: TRBV3-1; J: TRBJ2-1; DNA: TGTGCCAGCAGCCAGGGACTTACCCTCGATGAGCAGTTCTTC; CDR3: CASSQGLTLDEQFF
D: TRBD2; size: .; V: TRBV11-2; J: TRBJ2-7; DNA: TGTGCCAGCAGCTTAGTTACTAGCGGGGGGCCCTACGAGCAGTACTTC; CDR3: CASSLVTSGGPYEQYF
D: TRBD2; size: once; V: TRBV20-1; J: TRBJ2-1; DNA: TGCAGTGCCCGAGGACTAGCGGGGTCTTACAATGAGCAGTTCTTC; CDR3: CSARGLAGSYNEQFF
D: .; size: .; V: TRBV6-5; J: TRBJ2-5; DNA: TGTGCCAGCAGCCGCAGGTTGATCCAAGAGACCCAGTACTTC; CDR3: CASSRRLIQETQYF
D: .; size: .; V: TRBV12-3/TRBV12-4; J: TRBJ1-1; DNA: TGTGCCAGCAGTTTGGTAGGGTTGAGCACTGAAGCTTTCTTT; CDR3: CASSLVGLSTEAFF
D: .; size: few; V: TRBV5-1; J: TRBJ1-4; DNA: TGCGCCAGCAGCCTGGGGACGGTGAGCGAAAAACTGTTTTTT; CDR3: CASSLGTVSEKLFF
D: .; size: few; V: TRBV3-1; J: TRBJ1-2; DNA: TGTGCCAGCAGCAACCGGGACCGGATTTTCTATGGCTACACCTTC; CDR3: CASSNRDRIFYGYTF
D: .; size: .; V: TRBV6-1; J: TRBJ2-4; DNA: TGTGCCATTTCTTCTATGGTGAACATTCAGTACTTC; CDR3: CAISSMVNIQYF
D: TRBD1; size: .; V: TRBV3-1; J: TRBJ1-2; DNA: TGTGCCAGCAGCCAACGACAGGGGGCTGGCTACACCTTC; CDR3: CASSQRQGAGYTF
D: TRBD1; size: once; V: TRBV5-6; J: TRBJ2-1; DNA: TGTGCCAGCAGCTTCGGGACAGGGGCGTTTGAGCAGTTCTTC; CDR3: CASSFGTGAFEQFF
D: .; size: .; V: TRBV25-1; J: TRBJ1-4; DNA: TGTGCCAGCAGTGATACGGCGACTAATGAAAAACTGTTTTTT; CDR3: CASSDTATNEKLFF
D: TRBD2; size: .; V: TRBV12-3/TRBV12-4; J: TRBJ2-3; DNA: TGTGCCAGCACCGCTGCTAGCGGGGCAGCAGATGCGCAGTATTTT; CDR3: CASTAASGAADAQYF